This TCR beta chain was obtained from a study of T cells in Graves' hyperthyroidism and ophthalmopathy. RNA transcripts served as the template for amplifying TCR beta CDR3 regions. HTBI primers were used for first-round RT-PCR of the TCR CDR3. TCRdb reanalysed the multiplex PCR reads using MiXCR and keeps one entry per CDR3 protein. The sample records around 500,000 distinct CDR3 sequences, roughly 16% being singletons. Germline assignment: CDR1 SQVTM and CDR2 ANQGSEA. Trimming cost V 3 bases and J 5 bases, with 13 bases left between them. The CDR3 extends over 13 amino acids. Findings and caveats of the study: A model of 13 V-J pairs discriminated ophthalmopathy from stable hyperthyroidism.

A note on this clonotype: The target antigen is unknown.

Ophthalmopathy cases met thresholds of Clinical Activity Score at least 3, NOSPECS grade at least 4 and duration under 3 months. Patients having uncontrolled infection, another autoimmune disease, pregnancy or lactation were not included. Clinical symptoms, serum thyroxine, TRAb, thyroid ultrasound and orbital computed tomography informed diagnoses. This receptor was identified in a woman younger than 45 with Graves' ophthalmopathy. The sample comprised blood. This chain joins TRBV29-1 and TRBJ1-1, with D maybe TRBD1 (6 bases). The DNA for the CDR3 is TGCAGCGTTGAGGACAGATCACTGACTGAAGCTTTCTTT. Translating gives CSVEDRSLTEAFF.